A single sample is the source of the 26 T cell receptor beta chains below, sequenced in a study of control samples from healthy donors and cancer patients. This table comes from immunoSEQ multiplex PCR, and its TCRdb copy is limited to in-frame clones, with some not included. The sample includes 75,000 to 95,000 clones, roughly 84% of them seen just once. The sample taken for sequencing was blood. These receptors all stem from a woman in her 50s in good health.

The chain employs TRBV20-1 and TRBJ2-1; TRBD1 aligns across 7 bases. V gave up 3 bases and J gave up 14 bases; unmatched junction bases: 7. The CDR3 is made up of 11 amino acids. Germline CDR1 reads DFQATT; CDR2 reads SNEGSKA (reference sequence). The CDR3 here is CSASLPGQKFF. CDR3 nucleotide sequence: TGCAGTGCTAGCCTCCCGGGACAGAAGTTCTTC.

CDR3 in amino acids: CATSEGTSGGASRDEQFF. CDR3 DNA sequence: TGTGCCACCAGTGAGGGGACTAGCGGGGGGGCCTCTAGGGATGAGCAGTTCTTC. The chain combines TRBV24-1 with TRBJ2-1; 16 bases are shared with TRBD2. Looked up from germline, CDR1 is KGHDR and CDR2 is SFDVKD. The CDR3 spans 18 residues. Unmatched junction bases numbered 10, after V lost 4 bases and J lost 8 bases.

The gene calls are TRBV6-5 and TRBJ1-1; D possibly corresponds to TRBD1 (5 bases). The CDR3 has 13 amino acids. V lost 6 bases and J lost 6, with 14 bases in between. Per germline, CDR1 MNHEY and CDR2 SVGAGI. Written as DNA, the CDR3 is TGTGCCAGCAGCTTCAAACCGGGACCTGAAGCTTTCTTT. The encoded protein is CASSFKPGPEAFF.

The V and J genes are TRBV7-9 and TRBJ2-7, with no clear D. Trimming shortened V by 8 bases and J by 0 bases, and 20 bases separated the two germline ends. CDR3 length equals 16 residues. From germline, CDR1 is SEHNR and CDR2 FQNEAQ (reference sequence). The CDR3 loop is CASSSRTGLSSYEQYF. CDR3 DNA sequence: TGTGCCAGCTCCTCCCGGACGGGCCTGAGCTCCTACGAGCAGTACTTC.

The chain carries TRBV5-4 and TRBJ2-7; weak D call: TRBD1 (6 bases). The CDR3 runs 14 residues. V was trimmed by 4 bases and J by 6 bases, leaving 17 bases between them. Germline V lookup: CDR1 SGHNT, CDR2 YYREEE (reference sequence). The CDR3 loop is CASSRTLNRAEQYF. CDR3 in DNA: TGTGCCAGCAGCCGGACCCTCAACAGGGCCGAGCAGTACTTC.

This CDR3 is CASSIGGGRGIQYF. The DNA of the CDR3 is TGTGCCAGTTCGATCGGGGGTGGAAGAGGCATTCAGTACTTC. V is TRBV19 and J is TRBJ2-4, with a weak D call TRBD2 (6 bases). There are 14 residues in the CDR3. V was cut by 8 bases and J by 9 bases, with 20 bases left in between. The germline gives CDR1 LNHDA, CDR2 SQIVND (reference sequence).

The chain is built from TRBV5-8 and TRBJ1-2; D might be TRBD1 (5 bases). This CDR3 comprises 15 residues. Germline V gene data show CDR1 as SGHTS and CDR2 as YDEGEE. V was pared by 4 bases and J by 4 bases, with 17 bases between. In nucleotides, the CDR3 is TGTGCCAGCAGCCGTGTTCAGGGAATCGGCTATGGCTACACCTTC. Protein sequence: CASSRVQGIGYGYTF.

The CDR3 DNA reads as TGTGCCAGCAGCCGGGACAGAACTTACAATGAGCAGTTCTTC. Translating gives CASSRDRTYNEQFF. The gene calls are TRBV7-9 and TRBJ2-1; 7 positions agree with TRBD1. The CDR3 totals 14 residues. The ends lost 5 bases at V and 4 bases at J; junction bases unmatched: 5. Germline loops: CDR1 SEHNR, CDR2 FQNEAQ (reference sequence).

This clone was counted only a few times. The chain uses TRBV5-1 and TRBJ2-7, with TRBD1 identical over 9 bases. Losses at the gene ends were 0 bases for V and 0 bases for J; bases not matched to a gene: 10. Germline values: CDR1 SGHRS, CDR2 YFSETQ. This CDR3 region has 18 residues. The CDR3 sequence: CASSLGDPGQGYSYEQYF. The CDR3 DNA reads as TGCGCCAGCAGCTTGGGAGATCCGGGACAGGGTTACTCCTACGAGCAGTACTTC.

The chain couples TRBV10-3 to TRBJ1-5; D is perhaps TRBD1 (5 bases). The CDR3 contains 16 residues. The germline V gene has CDR1 ENHRY and CDR2 SYGVKD. V was cut by 5 bases and J by 0 bases, with 14 bases left in between. This CDR3 reads CAISPRGGVSNQPQHF. The CDR3 DNA is TGTGCCATCAGTCCTCGCGGGGGGGTTAGCAATCAGCCCCAGCATTTT.

This rearrangement joins TRBV3-1 (or the pseudogene TRBV3-2) to TRBJ1-2; D unresolved. The CDR3 is 14 residues long. CDR1 is LGHDT, CDR2 YNNKEL, per germline (reference sequence). The germline V and J ends were trimmed by 7 bases and 4 bases, with 16 bases remaining between them. The CDR3 is CASTPGSFAYGYTF. The CDR3 nucleotides are TGTGCCAGCACCCCCGGGAGTTTCGCCTATGGCTACACCTTC.

V is TRBV6-5 and J is TRBJ2-3, with 8 bases lining up with TRBD2. The germline CDR1 and CDR2 sequences are MNHEY and SVGAGI. V was pared by 11 bases and J by 3 bases, with 10 bases of the junction left unmatched. The CDR3 has 14 residues. CDR3 sequence (DNA): TGTGCCTCCGGGGGGGGGACGGGAACAGATACGCAGTATTTT. This gives the protein CASGGGTGTDTQYF.

The CDR3 here is CASSQDPYNEQFF. The CDR3 DNA sequence: TGCGCCAGCAGCCAAGATCCATACAATGAGCAGTTCTTC. The rearrangement uses TRBV4-1 and TRBJ2-1; D remains ambiguous. The V and J ends lost 0 bases and 4 bases respectively, with 4 bases between them. This CDR3 is 13 amino acids long. CDR1 MGHRA and CDR2 YSYEKL come from the germline V gene.

The CDR3 DNA follows: TGTGCCACCAGTGATTTGAGGGGCTACACCTTC. This codes for CATSDLRGYTF. V and J are TRBV24-1 and TRBJ1-2; D gene ambiguous. Trimming removed 0 bases from V and 8 bases from J, with 3 bases in between. Germline values: CDR1 KGHDR, CDR2 SFDVKD. The CDR3 is made up of 11 amino acids.

Of note for this clone: One end of the junction is discordant with germline, which a read error may explain. The rearrangement uses TRBV29-1 and TRBJ1-1; tentative D call: TRBD1 (5 bases). CDR1 and CDR2 (germline): SQVTM, ANQGSEA. This CDR3 spans 13 amino acids. The chain's CDR3 is CSVKEGQASRAFF. The DNA for the CDR3 is TGCAGCGTTAAAGAGGGGCAGGCCTCGCGGGCTTTCTTT.

The gene calls are TRBV7-8 and TRBJ1-5, with TRBD1 as a possible D gene (5 bases). Per the germline V gene, CDR1 is SGHVS and CDR2 is FQNEAQ. V was shortened by 5 bases and J by 1 base, with 12 bases between the two germline ends. CDR3 length: 15 amino acids. The chain's CDR3 is CASSPAGPSNQPQHF. The CDR3 DNA sequence: TGTGCCAGCAGCCCCGCGGGGCCCAGCAATCAGCCCCAGCATTTT.

CDR3 in amino acids: CASSSGTDYGYTF. The CDR3 DNA reads as TGTGCCAGCAGTTCCGGGACGGACTATGGCTACACCTTC. This rearrangement joins TRBV5-4 to TRBJ1-2; D is perhaps TRBD1 (5 bases). The germline gives CDR1 SGHNT, CDR2 YYREEE (reference sequence). Trimming shortened V by 5 bases and J by 3 bases, and 11 bases separated the two germline ends. The CDR3 length is 13 residues.

J is TRBJ1-1 and V is TRBV5-1; TRBD1 agrees at 11 bases. The CDR3 extends over 17 amino acids. Germline CDR1 is SGHRS and CDR2 is YFSETQ. The junction had 9 bases not matched to a gene; V was cut back by 5 bases and J by 0 bases. The CDR3 DNA sequence: TGCGCCAGCAGGCGGACAGGGGGCGTTTGGGTGAACACTGAAGCTTTCTTT. Translating it yields CASRRTGGVWVNTEAFF. Complete variable domain (other parts from reference TRBV5-1 and TRBJ1-1): KAGVTQTPRYLIKTRGQQVTLSCSPISGHRSVSWYQQTPGQGLQFLFEYFSETQRNKGNFPGRFSGRQFSNSRSEMNVSTLELGDSALYLCASRRTGGVWVNTEAFFGQGTRLTVV.

Here the CDR3 DNA reads TGTGCCAGCCTATCGGATGCAGGGGCTGAAGCTTTCTTT. Its translation: CASLSDAGAEAFF. This sequence joins TRBV3-1 (or the pseudogene TRBV3-2) and TRBJ1-1; tentatively, D is TRBD1 (6 bases). Germline-derived CDR1 and CDR2 are LGHDT and YNNKEL (reference sequence). The CDR3 has 13 amino acids. V was trimmed by 8 bases and J by 6 bases, leaving 16 bases between them.

V and J are TRBV6-4 and TRBJ2-3; 9 bases fit TRBD2. Per the germline V gene, CDR1 is MRHNA and CDR2 is SNTAGT. V was clipped by 4 bases and J by 1 base; unmatched bases: 9. CDR3 length: 17 residues. The CDR3 region is CASSVSQERGGTDTQYF. CDR3 nucleotides: TGTGCCAGCAGTGTCTCCCAGGAGCGGGGGGGCACAGATACGCAGTATTTT.

This chain links TRBV5-1 with TRBJ2-7; tentative D call: TRBD1 (5 bases). The germline gives CDR1 SGHRS, CDR2 YFSETQ. V lost 0 bases and J 2 bases, leaving 18 bases between the germline ends. The length of the CDR3 is 17 residues. CDR3 amino acids: CASSLALAARDPYEQYF. The CDR3, as DNA: TGCGCCAGCAGCTTGGCCTTGGCGGCCAGGGATCCCTACGAGCAGTACTTC.

The V gene is TRBV7-9, the J gene TRBJ2-7; no definite D call. The germline V gene has CDR1 SEHNR and CDR2 FQNEAQ (reference sequence). Trimming took 5 bases from V and 5 from J, leaving 10 bases between them. CDR3 length: 12 residues. The CDR3 nucleotides are TGTGCCAGCAGCCCCCTCGGGCACGAGCAGTACTTC. Protein sequence: CASSPLGHEQYF.

The CDR3 reads CASGLERTVALNEQFF. DNA for the CDR3: TGTGCTAGTGGTTTGGAAAGGACCGTGGCCCTCAATGAGCAGTTCTTC. The chain uses TRBV12-5 and TRBJ2-1; D call uncertain. V gave up 1 base and J gave up 6 bases, with 16 bases separating them. Germline CDR1 is LGHNT and CDR2 is FRNRAP. The CDR3 totals 16 residues.

V and J are TRBV2 and TRBJ1-1; 7 nucleotides align to TRBD1. From germline, CDR1 is SNHLY and CDR2 FYNNEI. With 2 bases clipped from V and 5 bases from J, the junction kept 5 bases outside the gene matches. There are 14 residues in the CDR3. The CDR3, as DNA: TGTGCCAGCAGTGAATGGGCAGGGGGGACTGAAGCTTTCTTT. Translation gives CASSEWAGGTEAFF.

This clone has a handful of counts. CDR3 nucleotide sequence: TGTGCCAGCAGCCAACAAGCCTCTGGAAACACCATATATTTT. Its protein product is CASSQQASGNTIYF. The chain carries TRBV3-1 (or the pseudogene TRBV3-2) and TRBJ1-3; D is uncertain. CDR1 and CDR2 from the germline V gene are LGHDT and YNNKEL (reference sequence). The CDR3 is 14 residues long. Trimming took 2 bases from V and 0 from J, leaving 5 bases between them.

The CDR3 loop is CSEGPNQPQHF. CDR3 in DNA: TGCAGCGAGGGCCCAAATCAGCCCCAGCATTTT. V gene TRBV29-1 combines with J gene TRBJ1-5; D is uncertain. Germline V CDR1 and CDR2: SQVTM, ANQGSEA. The CDR3 is 11 residues long. The germline V and J ends were trimmed by 7 bases and 4 bases, with 8 bases remaining between them.